One T cell receptor (beta chain) is described in this entry. Its matching antigen is unknown. Use of 60 Vbeta and 13 Jbeta primers characterized the PCR. Method: immunoSEQ multiplex PCR; TCRdb's copy keeps in-frame clones and lacks some. The table includes 130,000 or so clones, less than 90% detected once. The data were taken from a study of cytomegalovirus exposure and HLA in healthy donors. Overall study: Membership in the Caucasian-associated ancestry cluster was found for about four fifths of approximately 430 genotyped donors. Study-wide points: Usually a TCR sequence was rare, but some public TCRs were found in many donors. For TCR beta chains, V- and J-gene trimming was later linked to a missense DCLRE1C variant. The productive fraction for most TCR beta V segments was about 87% or about 30% in an earlier analysis.

CDR3 length: 16 amino acids. Trimming cost V 0 bases and J 3 bases, with 14 bases left between them. The germline gives CDR1 LGHNA, CDR2 YSLEER. V is TRBV4-3 and J is TRBJ1-2, with D possibly matching TRBD1 (6 bases). Sequencing was performed on PBMCs. The origin of this receptor is a man aged 40-50 years in good health and CMV-seronegative. The CDR3 bases are TGCGCCAGCAGCCAAGACTTGGGGGGGCGGGACTATGGCTACACCTTC. Protein product: CASSQDLGGRDYGYTF.